The 5 T cell receptor beta chains given below trace back to one sample, sequenced in a study of T cells in Graves' hyperthyroidism and ophthalmopathy. Amplification yielded TCR beta CDR3 regions, with RNA transcripts as the source. A first-round RT-PCR of the TCR CDR3 used the HTBI primer set. TCRdb re-called the multiplex PCR reads through MiXCR, storing one row per CDR3 protein. The data contain around 500,000 distinct CDR3 sequences, 12% to 15% of them singletons. What was sequenced was blood. These receptors all stem from a woman aged 40-49 years with Graves' hyperthyroidism.

This clonotype was picked up many times. J is TRBJ2-1 and V is TRBV28; D possibly matches TRBD1 or TRBD2 (5 bases each). V was cut by 6 bases and J by 6 bases, with 18 bases left in between. This CDR3 is built from 15 residues. Germline loops: CDR1 MDHEN, CDR2 SYDVKM. The CDR3 reads CASSPPGPVGNEQFF. Here the CDR3 DNA reads TGTGCCAGCAGCCCACCGGGACCCGTCGGCAATGAGCAGTTCTTC.

The V gene is TRBV29-1, the J gene TRBJ2-3; D gene unclear. V was pared by 5 bases and J by 4 bases, with 4 bases between. Looked up from germline, CDR1 is SQVTM and CDR2 is ANQGSEA. CDR3 size: 10 residues. The CDR3 here is CSVRPDTQYF. As DNA, the CDR3 is TGCAGCGTTCGTCCAGATACGCAGTATTTT.

Many counts were recorded for this clonotype. V gene TRBV20-1 combines with J gene TRBJ2-5; D might be TRBD1 (5 bases). Germline CDR1 is DFQATT and CDR2 is SNEGSKA (reference sequence). This CDR3 contains 14 residues. V was pared by 6 bases and J by 6 bases, with 20 bases between. In nucleotides, the CDR3 is TGCAGTGCCACCGACCCAGGGAAATTAAAGACCCAGTACTTC. Translation gives CSATDPGKLKTQYF.

Turning to this clonotype: A much larger clone differs from this one at a single base, so this may be a read error. This sequence joins TRBV30 and TRBJ1-4; D not resolved. This CDR3 is built from 12 residues. V lost 6 bases, J lost 8 bases, and 13 bases lay in between. Germline CDR1 is GTSNPN and CDR2 is SVGIG (reference sequence). The CDR3 sequence is CACQKGTEKLFF. The CDR3 DNA sequence: TGTGCCTGCCAAAAAGGCACAGAAAAACTGTTTTTT. The variable domain in full, with the rest retrieved from reference TRBV30 and TRBJ1-4, is SQTIHQWPATLVQPVGSPLSLECTVEGTSNPNLYWYRQAAGRGLQLLFYSVGIGQISSEVPQNLSASRPQDRQFILSSKKLLLSDSGFYLCACQKGTEKLFFGSGTQLSVL.

This clonotype was seen a few times. This chain uses TRBV20-1 with TRBJ2-2, with no clear D. CDR1 is DFQATT and CDR2 is SNEGSKA in the germline V gene (reference sequence). The CDR3 totals 11 residues. Trimming stripped 3 bases from V and 6 bases from J, with 5 bases between. The CDR3: CSASLSGELFF. Here the CDR3 DNA reads TGCAGTGCTAGTCTTTCCGGGGAGCTGTTTTTT.